A selection of T cell receptor beta chains follows, all from one sample in a study of shared clonotypes between healthy human individuals. The repertoire was sequenced with immunoSEQ multiplex PCR; TCRdb's copy has only in-frame clones and lacks some. The sample gives 2 million to 3 million clones, approximately 94% of which show up once; roughly 0.39% is in the top ten. The specimen sequenced was naive CD4+ T cells from PBMCs. Every receptor here comes from a man aged 18 to 29 in good health. Some clones in this sample may be carry-over from other donors' samples. The CDR3 runs from the conserved cysteine through the conserved F or W. The D gene is left open where the match is weak. Clone size is not always given. Where it is, it says once, few, many or a class for expanded clones.

j_call,d_call,v_call,clone_size,cdr3_aa,cdr3_nt
TRBJ1-3,-,TRBV2,-,CASSGRISGNTIYF,TGTGCCAGCAGTGGACGTATCTCTGGAAACACCATATATTTT
TRBJ2-7,-,TRBV5-4,-,CASSLEGKTIEQYF,TGTGCCAGCAGCTTGGAAGGAAAAACGATCGAGCAGTACTTC
TRBJ1-2,-,TRBV2,-,CASSARHYGYTF,TGTGCCAGCAGCGCCCGCCACTATGGCTACACCTTC
TRBJ2-7,-,TRBV5-4,-,CASSSDSSYEQYF,TGTGCCAGCAGCTCAGATAGCTCCTACGAGCAGTACTTC
TRBJ1-1,-,TRBV11-2,few,CASSLGPHDPTEAFF,TGTGCCAGCAGCTTAGGTCCCCACGACCCCACTGAAGCTTTCTTT
TRBJ1-4,-,TRBV28,-,CASSSVDLNEKLFF,TGTGCCAGCAGTTCAGTTGACCTGAATGAAAAACTGTTTTTT
TRBJ1-3,-,TRBV4-1,-,CASSQGSTNTIYF,TGCGCCAGCAGCCAAGGGAGCACGAACACCATATATTTT
TRBJ1-1,-,TRBV7-9,-,CASSLVTEAFF,TGTGCCAGCAGCTTGGTCACTGAAGCTTTCTTT
TRBJ1-3,-,TRBV2,-,CASSSVTGESGNTIYF,TGTGCCAGCAGTTCCGTGACAGGCGAATCTGGAAACACCATATATTTT
TRBJ1-4,TRBD1,TRBV14,few,CASSQRTGGAETNEKLFF,TGTGCCAGCAGCCAACGGACAGGGGGCGCGGAAACTAATGAAAAACTGTTTTTT
TRBJ2-5,TRBD2,TRBV7-9,-,CASSPTGRGGTQYF,TGTGCCAGCAGCCCGACAGGGCGGGGGGGGACCCAGTACTTC
TRBJ2-1,-,TRBV27,-,CASSALDFNEQFF,TGTGCCAGCAGCGCCCTGGATTTCAATGAGCAGTTCTTC
TRBJ1-4,-,TRBV6-5,-,CASSSPREKLFF,TGTGCCAGCAGTTCCCCACGAGAAAAACTGTTTTTT
TRBJ2-1,TRBD2,TRBV7-2,-,CASSLNSGSSYNEQFF,TGTGCCAGCAGCCTGAATAGCGGGAGCTCCTACAATGAGCAGTTCTTC